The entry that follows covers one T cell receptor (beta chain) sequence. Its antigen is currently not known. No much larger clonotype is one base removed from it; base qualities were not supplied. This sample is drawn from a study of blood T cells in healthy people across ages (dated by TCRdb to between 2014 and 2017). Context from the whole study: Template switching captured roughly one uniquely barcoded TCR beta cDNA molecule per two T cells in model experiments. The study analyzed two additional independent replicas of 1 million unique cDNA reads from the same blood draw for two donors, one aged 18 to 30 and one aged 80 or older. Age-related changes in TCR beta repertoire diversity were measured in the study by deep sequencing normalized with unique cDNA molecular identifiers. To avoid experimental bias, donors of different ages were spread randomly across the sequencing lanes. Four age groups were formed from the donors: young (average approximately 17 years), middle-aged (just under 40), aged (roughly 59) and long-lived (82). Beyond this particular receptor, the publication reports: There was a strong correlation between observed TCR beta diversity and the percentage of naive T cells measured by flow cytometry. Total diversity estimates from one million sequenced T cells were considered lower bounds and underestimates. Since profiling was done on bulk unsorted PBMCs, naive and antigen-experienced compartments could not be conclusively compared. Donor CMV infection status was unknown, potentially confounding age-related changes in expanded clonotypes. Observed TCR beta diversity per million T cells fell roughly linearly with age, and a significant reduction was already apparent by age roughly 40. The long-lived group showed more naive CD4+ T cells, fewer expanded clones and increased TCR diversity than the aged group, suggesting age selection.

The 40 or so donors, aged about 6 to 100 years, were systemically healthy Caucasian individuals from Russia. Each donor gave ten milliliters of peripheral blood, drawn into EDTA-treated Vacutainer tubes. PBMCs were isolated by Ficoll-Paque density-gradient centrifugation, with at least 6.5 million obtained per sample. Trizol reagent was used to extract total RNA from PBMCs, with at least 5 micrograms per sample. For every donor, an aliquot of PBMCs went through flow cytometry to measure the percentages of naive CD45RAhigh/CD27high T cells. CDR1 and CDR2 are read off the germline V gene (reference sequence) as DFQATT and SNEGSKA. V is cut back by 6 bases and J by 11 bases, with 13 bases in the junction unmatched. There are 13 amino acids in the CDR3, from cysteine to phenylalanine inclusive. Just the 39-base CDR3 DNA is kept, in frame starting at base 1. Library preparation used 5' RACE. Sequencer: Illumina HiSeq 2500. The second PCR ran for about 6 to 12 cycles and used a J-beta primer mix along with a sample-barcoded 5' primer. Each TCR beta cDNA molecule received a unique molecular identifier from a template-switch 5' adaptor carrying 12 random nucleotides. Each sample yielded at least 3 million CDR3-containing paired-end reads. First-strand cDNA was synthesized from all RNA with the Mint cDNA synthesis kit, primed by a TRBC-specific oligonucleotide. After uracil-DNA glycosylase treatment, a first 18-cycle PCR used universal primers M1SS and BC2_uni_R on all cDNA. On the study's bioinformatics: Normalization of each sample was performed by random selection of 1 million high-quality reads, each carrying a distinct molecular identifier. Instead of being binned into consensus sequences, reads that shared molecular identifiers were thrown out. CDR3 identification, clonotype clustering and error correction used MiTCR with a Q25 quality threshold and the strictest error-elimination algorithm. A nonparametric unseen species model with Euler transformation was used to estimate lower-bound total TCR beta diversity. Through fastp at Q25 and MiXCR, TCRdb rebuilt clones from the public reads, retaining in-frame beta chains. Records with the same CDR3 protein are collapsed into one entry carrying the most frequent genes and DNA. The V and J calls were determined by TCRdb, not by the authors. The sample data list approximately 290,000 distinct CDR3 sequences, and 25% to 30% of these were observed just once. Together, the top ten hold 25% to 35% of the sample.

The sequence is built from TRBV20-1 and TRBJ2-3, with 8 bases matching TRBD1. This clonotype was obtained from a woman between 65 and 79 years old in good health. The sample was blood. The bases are TGCAGTGCCCGACGCCCGACAGGGGACGGGCAGTATTTT. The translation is CSARRPTGDGQYF.